These 19 T cell receptor delta chains share one sample of origin, sequenced in a study of Vδ1+ human thymocytes. Sequences come from RNA converted to cDNA by reverse transcription. The CDR3 regions were amplified by multiplex PCR from V-gene primers to a constant-region primer. With CATT, TCRdb re-called clones from the multiplex PCR reads. Here the sample spans about 53,000 delta-chain clones, about 15% being singletons. Study conclusions and caveats: Highly polyclonal TRG and TRD repertoires with Gaussian CDR3 length distributions appeared in thymus.

Antigens of these TCRs are unknown. Sequencing was performed on Vdelta1+ gamma-delta thymocytes from the thymus. Subset described: FACS-sorted CD3+ TCRalphabeta- TCRVdelta1+ TCRVdelta2- thymocytes. The origin of the receptors is a girl under three years old who had congenital heart surgery.

This clone was recorded a few times. The V call is TRDV1, the J call TRDJ1, with a possible D match to TRDD3 (5 bases). Per germline, CDR1 TSWWSYY and CDR2 QGS. CDR3 length equals 18 residues. Trimming pared 2 bases from V and 2 bases from J, leaving 21 bases between. CDR3 residues: CALGESGRRWGETDKLIF. The CDR3 DNA reads TGTGCTCTTGGGGAATCGGGAAGGAGGTGGGGTGAGACCGATAAACTCATCTTT.

The chain employs TRDV1 and TRDJ1; D might be TRDD2 (5 bases). Germline loops: CDR1 TSWWSYY, CDR2 QGS. This CDR3 comprises 20 residues. V lost 3 bases to trimming and J lost 1 base, with 27 bases between them. Here the CDR3 reads CALGDQAFGGYTKGTDKLIF. CDR3 nucleotides: TGTGCTCTTGGGGATCAGGCCTTCGGCGGCTATACCAAAGGCACCGATAAACTCATCTTT.

In this sample, this clone turned up a few times. V is TRDV1 and J is TRDJ1; tentative D call: TRDD2 (6 bases). V was shortened by 4 bases and J by 13 bases, with 19 bases between the two germline ends. The CDR3 extends over 13 amino acids. Germline CDR1 TSWWSYY, CDR2 QGS. Here the CDR3 DNA reads TGTGCTCTTGGGGCCCGGGCCTTCCGTTCCCGCATCTTT. Its protein product is CALGARAFRSRIF.

The genes are TRDV1 and TRDJ1; TRDD3 is a possible D gene (5 bases). Germline loops: CDR1 TSWWSYY, CDR2 QGS. V was pared by 4 bases and J by 0 bases, with 24 bases between. CDR3 length: 19 residues. The CDR3 coding sequence is TGTGCTCTTGGGGGATCCCACTTTCCGCCAGTTGGGGACACCGATAAACTCATCTTT. Translated, it gives CALGGSHFPPVGDTDKLIF.

The chain joins TRDV1 to TRDJ1; the match to TRDD3 covers 10 bases. The germline CDR1 and CDR2 sequences are TSWWSYY and QGS. This CDR3 region has 22 residues. V was clipped by 3 bases and J by 6 bases; unmatched bases: 28. In nucleotides, the CDR3 is TGTGCTCTTGGGGACTCCGCCCCAGTTGGGGGATACCAATGGGGCGATGTTCATAAACTCATCTTT. Protein: CALGDSAPVGGYQWGDVHKLIF.

This clone has more than one count but fewer than ten. The V and J genes are TRDV1 and TRDJ1, with D uncertain. This CDR3 region has 16 residues. Trimming stripped 2 bases from V and 2 bases from J, with 15 bases between. CDR1 and CDR2 (germline): TSWWSYY, QGS. As DNA, the CDR3 is TGTGCTCTTGGGGAAGAAAAGGGCCGGGAGACCGATAAACTCATCTTT. Encoded protein: CALGEEKGRETDKLIF.

V is TRDV1 and J is TRDJ1, with TRDD3 matching 12 bases. This CDR3 region has 19 residues. The junction had 11 bases not matched to a gene; V was cut back by 3 bases and J by 0 bases. The V gene's germline CDR1 is TSWWSYY and CDR2 QGS. This chain's CDR3 is CALGDKLSGGYGDTDKLIF. CDR3 nucleotides: TGTGCTCTTGGGGACAAGCTATCTGGGGGATACGGCGACACCGATAAACTCATCTTT.

The genes are TRDV1 and TRDJ1; D may be TRDD2 or TRDD3 (5 bases each). Trimming stripped 1 base from V and 0 bases from J, with 33 bases between. The CDR3 is 23 residues long. CDR1 TSWWSYY and CDR2 QGS come from the germline V gene. CDR3 amino acids: CALGERASSDDAYSGGYTDKLIF. CDR3 nucleotide sequence: TGTGCTCTTGGGGAACGCGCCTCCTCCGACGATGCCTACTCAGGGGGTTACACCGATAAACTCATCTTT.

The chain employs TRDV1 and TRDJ1; perhaps TRDD3 as D (6 bases). The CDR3 runs to 21 residues. Germline-derived CDR1 and CDR2 are TSWWSYY and QGS. V was trimmed by 1 base and J by 0 bases, leaving 27 bases between them. The CDR3 protein is CALGERYGIMRGEPYTDKLIF. DNA for the CDR3: TGTGCTCTTGGGGAACGCTACGGGATTATGCGGGGGGAACCGTACACCGATAAACTCATCTTT.

This clone has just a few counts. This chain uses TRDV1 with TRDJ1, with 10 bases matching TRDD3. Trimming removed 0 bases from V and 0 bases from J; junction bases left unmatched: 28. The CDR3 spans 25 residues. Looked up from germline, CDR1 is TSWWSYY and CDR2 is QGS. The CDR3 protein is CALGELNKVGLLRVGDTPYTDKLIF. DNA for the CDR3: TGTGCTCTTGGGGAACTTAATAAAGTCGGGCTCCTACGCGTGGGGGATACCCCGTACACCGATAAACTCATCTTT.

This sequence joins TRDV1 and TRDJ1; the match to TRDD3 covers 8 bases. CDR1 is TSWWSYY, CDR2 QGS, per germline. Trimming took 5 bases from V and 0 from J; bases not matched to a gene: 41. The CDR3 is 27 residues long. In DNA form, the CDR3 reads TGTGCTCTTGGGAAAGGGGTACCTACCTTGGCTCGCCTGGGGGAACGGACCTGGGGTACGTACACCGATAAACTCATCTTT. This encodes CALGKGVPTLARLGERTWGTYTDKLIF.

In its sample, this clone was seen a few times. V usage is TRDV1 and J usage is TRDJ1; tentatively, D is TRDD3 (6 bases). This CDR3 has 18 residues. Trimming removed 4 bases from V and 9 bases from J, with 30 bases in between. Looked up from germline, CDR1 is TSWWSYY and CDR2 is QGS. This CDR3 reads CALGAMENPHPTGSELIF. DNA of the CDR3: TGTGCTCTTGGGGCAATGGAGAACCCCCACCCTACTGGGTCTGAACTCATCTTT.

This clone was seen only a few times. This chain uses TRDV2 with TRDJ1; 13 positions match TRDD3. The V segment lost 3 bases and the J segment 2 bases; nucleotides outside the gene matches: 35. CDR1 is GEAIGNYY and CDR2 is EKD in the germline V gene. This CDR3 comprises 26 residues. In DNA, the CDR3 is TGTGCCTGTGACCTCCTAAGCCTTCCTACAGCGCTATATCAACTGGGGGATACGGGTCGGACCGATAAACTCATCTTT. Its protein is CACDLLSLPTALYQLGDTGRTDKLIF.

V is TRDV1 and J is TRDJ1; 7 bases are shared with TRDD2. Germline CDR1 and CDR2: TSWWSYY and QGS. The junction had 27 bases not matched to a gene; V was cut back by 9 bases and J by 5 bases. This CDR3 region has 19 residues. CDR3 in amino acids: CALKAFLGLVPKGRDKLIF. The CDR3 nucleotides read TGTGCTCTCAAGGCCTTCCTTGGGCTGGTTCCAAAGGGGCGAGATAAACTCATCTTT.

The rearrangement joins TRDV1 to TRDJ1; TRDD3 might be the D (6 bases). V shed 2 bases and J shed 2 bases, with 15 bases lying between them. CDR3 size: 16 residues. From germline, CDR1 is TSWWSYY and CDR2 QGS. The DNA for the CDR3 is TGTGCTCTTGGGGAATCGGGGGGAACTACAACCGATAAACTCATCTTT. It specifies CALGESGGTTTDKLIF.

The chain couples TRDV1 to TRDJ1, with a weak D call TRDD2 (5 bases). V dropped 1 base and J dropped 0 bases, with 21 bases sitting between them. The germline CDR1 and CDR2 sequences are TSWWSYY and QGS. The CDR3 spans 19 residues. CDR3 in amino acids: CALGEQVDLLFPYTDKLIF. CDR3 bases: TGTGCTCTTGGGGAACAAGTCGACCTACTATTCCCGTACACCGATAAACTCATCTTT.

This clone was counted only a few times. This rearrangement joins TRDV1 to TRDJ1; 10 positions agree with TRDD3. CDR3 length equals 23 residues. Trimming removed 3 bases from V and 0 bases from J; junction bases left unmatched: 25. Germline V gene sequence: CDR1 TSWWSYY, CDR2 QGS. The CDR3 region is CALGEALRVADWGMHSNTDKLIF. In DNA form, the CDR3 reads TGTGCTCTTGGGGAGGCCCTCCGGGTTGCCGACTGGGGGATGCACTCCAACACCGATAAACTCATCTTT.

The chain has TRDV1 and TRDJ1, with D unclear. Germline V lookup: CDR1 TSWWSYY, CDR2 QGS. The CDR3 length is 17 residues. Deletions cut 5 bases from V and 1 base from J, with 20 bases between. CDR3 loop: CALGSSPDPAFTDKLIF. For the CDR3, the DNA is TGTGCTCTTGGGTCCTCACCGGACCCCGCCTTCACCGATAAACTCATCTTT.

This clone was seen a few times. The chain has TRDV1 and TRDJ1, with TRDD3 matching 7 bases. This CDR3 has 20 amino acids. V shed 5 bases and J 0 bases; nucleotides not matched to a gene: 21. The germline V gene has CDR1 TSWWSYY and CDR2 QGS. CDR3 coding DNA: TGTGCTCTTGGGAATCGCGAGCTGGATGGCGGATACGCGGACACCGATAAACTCATCTTT. Amino acids: CALGNRELDGGYADTDKLIF.